This passage covers 3 T cell receptor beta chains from one sample sequenced in a study of blood T cell repertoires in COVID-19. Sequencing was performed with immunoSEQ multiplex PCR; in TCRdb, only in-frame clones are kept and a portion is missing. The sample consists of 200,000 to 300,000 clones, approximately 80% of them appearing once. Sequencing input: peripheral blood. Receptor source: a woman of 80 years or more with acute or convalescent COVID-19.

The CDR3 nucleotides read TGTGCCATCAGTTACGACAGGGACTACGAGCAGTACTTC. Residues: CAISYDRDYEQYF. This rearrangement joins TRBV10-3 to TRBJ2-7; 7 nucleotides align to TRBD1. Germline CDR1 is ENHRY and CDR2 is SYGVKD. The CDR3 sequence is 13 residues long. Germline trimming cut 5 bases from V and 3 bases from J; bases unmatched to any gene: 4.

Only a few counts were recorded for this clone. The chain recombines TRBV2 with TRBJ1-4; unclear D gene. Germline V CDR1 and CDR2: SNHLY, FYNNEI. V dropped 8 bases and J dropped 0 bases, with 4 bases sitting between them. The CDR3 spans 12 residues. DNA for the CDR3: TGTGCCAGCCATGCAACTAATGAAAAACTGTTTTTT. The encoded protein is CASHATNEKLFF.

V usage is TRBV6-6 and J usage is TRBJ1-5, with TRBD1 as a possible D gene (5 bases). The CDR3 contains 16 residues. Trimming took off 5 bases at V and 0 bases at J, with 14 bases between the two ends. Germline CDR1 and CDR2: MNHNY and SVGAGI (reference sequence). The CDR3 DNA reads TGTGCCAGCAGTACTAAGGGGCAGTATAGCAATCAGCCCCAGCATTTT. Translated, it gives CASSTKGQYSNQPQHF.